One T cell receptor (beta chain) is described in this entry. By share, this clonotype ranks as medium-sized (0.01 to 0.1%). Its antigen is unknown. No per-base quality is available; no much larger clone lies one base away. Its CDR3 holds 19 amino acids, cysteine through phenylalanine. Only the CDR3 portion is preserved as DNA: 57 bases, with reading frame beginning at the first base. V loses 3 bases, J loses 2 bases, and the germline ends lie 24 bases apart. Sequences LNHDA (CDR1) and SQIVND (CDR2) are obtained from the germline V gene (reference sequence). This specimen comes from a study of CXCR3 chemokines and chemotherapy response in bladder cancer (dated by TCRdb to 2022 to 2024). For context, the study as a whole: The study set out to examine whether the activity of the CXCR3 chemokine system within tumors predicted response to chemotherapy in human bladder cancer.

Preparation of the library involved PCR. The instrument given in TCRdb is Illumina HiSeq 2500. The public reads were reprocessed in TCRdb via fastp at Q25 and MiXCR, keeping in-frame beta chains. Rows with a matching CDR3 protein are joined into one entry that keeps the most common DNA and genes. The sample table records about 12,000 distinct CDR3 sequences; around 12% of these occur just once. The top ten constitute 26% of the sample. The sequence was obtained from a human donor with bladder cancer that did not respond to neoadjuvant chemotherapy. This material was acquired from a patient whose treatment included neoadjuvant chemotherapy. The rearranged chain carries TRBV19 and TRBJ2-3; TRBD1 is a possible D gene, resting on 6 matching bases. The DNA sequence is given as TGTGCCAGTAGTATTAAAGGAGTCCGGGACACTAGACCCACAGATACGCAGTATTTT. Its coded protein is CASSIKGVRDTRPTDTQYF.